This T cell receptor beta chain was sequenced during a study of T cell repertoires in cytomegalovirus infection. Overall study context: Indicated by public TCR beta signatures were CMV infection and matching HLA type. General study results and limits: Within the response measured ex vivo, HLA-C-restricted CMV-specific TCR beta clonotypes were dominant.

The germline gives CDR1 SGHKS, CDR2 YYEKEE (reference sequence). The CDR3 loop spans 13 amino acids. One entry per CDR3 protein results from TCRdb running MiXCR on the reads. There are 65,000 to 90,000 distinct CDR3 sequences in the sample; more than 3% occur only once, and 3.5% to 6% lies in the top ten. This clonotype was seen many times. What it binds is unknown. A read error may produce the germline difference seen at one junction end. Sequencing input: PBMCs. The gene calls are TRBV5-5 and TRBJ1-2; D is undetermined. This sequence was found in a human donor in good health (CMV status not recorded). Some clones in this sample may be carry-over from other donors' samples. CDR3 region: CVSSLAGSYGYTF. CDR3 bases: TGTGTCAGCAGCTTGGCCGGTAGCTATGGCTACACCTTC.